This record concerns one T cell receptor (beta chain) sequence. This CDR3 has 16 amino acids. This record comes from a study of shared clonotypes between healthy human individuals. Across the study: The study drew on a couple of women and a few men aged 18 to 49 as donors.

The genomic DNA of each subset was split evenly across several immunoSEQ plates. Input per replicate PCR of unsorted PBMC was 300 ng DNA, corresponding to roughly 30,000 T cell genomes. Libraries were prepared by immunoSEQ multiplex PCR; TCRdb keeps only in-frame clonotypes and omits some of them. The sample carries 520,000 or so clones, 79% recorded once. The clonotype was recovered from a woman in her thirties or forties in good health. Some clones in this sample may be carry-over from other donors' samples. V is TRBV21-1 and J is TRBJ2-3; TRBD1, the table's D call, was not compared with the DNA. TRBV21-1 has pseudogene status. Sequencing was done on a sample of PBMCs. The CDR3 sequence: CASSNHRGSGTDTQYF. The CDR3 DNA sequence: TGTGCCAGCAGCAACCATAGGGGCTCCGGCACAGATACGCAGTATTTT.